The 22 T cell receptor beta chains presented below share a single source sample, sequenced in a study of blood T cell repertoires in COVID-19. Sequenced by immunoSEQ multiplex PCR; TCRdb stores in-frame clones only, minus some. Of approximately 250,000 clones in the sample, less than 95% were seen once. Sequenced sample: PBMCs or T cells enriched from blood (not recorded which). The receptors come from a middle-aged man who had been exposed to COVID-19.

The chain uses TRBV6-1 and TRBJ1-5; TRBD1 is a possible D gene (6 bases). This CDR3 region has 17 residues. Per germline, CDR1 MNHNS and CDR2 SASEGT. With 2 bases removed from V and 2 bases from J, the gap between germline ends came to 16 bases. As DNA, the CDR3 is TGTGCCAGCAGTGAACAAGACAGGACCCTTGGCAATCAGCCCCAGCATTTT. Translated: CASSEQDRTLGNQPQHF.

The chain links TRBV7-9 to TRBJ2-7, with 11 bases fitting TRBD1. CDR3 length: 14 amino acids. Losses at the gene ends were 4 bases for V and 6 bases for J; bases not matched to a gene: 5. Germline V gene sequence: CDR1 SEHNR, CDR2 FQNEAQ (reference sequence). CDR3 sequence (DNA): TGTGCCAGCAGCTCATGGACAGGGGGCAGCGAGCAGTACTTC. Amino acid sequence: CASSSWTGGSEQYF.

This clone has more than one count but fewer than ten. This chain joins TRBV4-3 and TRBJ1-6, with unresolved D. This CDR3 comprises 16 residues. Looked up from germline, CDR1 is LGHNA and CDR2 is YSLEER. Trimming removed 6 bases at V and 10 bases at J, with 22 bases between. The CDR3 DNA reads as TGCGCCAGCAGTCGGGGAAGGGAGAGGGTTTACTCACCCCTCCACTTT. It is translated as CASSRGRERVYSPLHF.

This sequence joins TRBV29-1 and TRBJ1-1; no firm D call. Trimming took off 5 bases at V and 8 bases at J, with 12 bases between the two ends. The germline gives CDR1 SQVTM, CDR2 ANQGSEA. This CDR3 is 11 amino acids long. CDR3 sequence reads: CSVIDLSEAFF. The CDR3 DNA sequence: TGCAGCGTTATTGACTTATCAGAAGCTTTCTTT.

This clone occurred once. This chain links TRBV19 with TRBJ1-1; 7 bases fit TRBD1. There are 15 residues in the CDR3. The V segment lost 4 bases and the J segment 4 bases; nucleotides outside the gene matches: 9. The germline gives CDR1 LNHDA, CDR2 SQIVND (reference sequence). CDR3 region: CASSNKGALVTEAFF. The DNA of the CDR3 is TGTGCCAGTAGTAATAAGGGGGCCCTTGTCACTGAAGCTTTCTTT.

In its sample, this clone was seen a few times. The genes are TRBV2 and TRBJ2-7; weak D call: TRBD1 (6 bases). Germline CDR1 is SNHLY and CDR2 is FYNNEI. The CDR3 contains 12 residues. Trimming took off 6 bases at V and 7 bases at J, with 13 bases between the two ends. CDR3 residues: CASRFQGWEQYF. The CDR3 coding sequence is TGTGCCAGCAGATTTCAGGGGTGGGAGCAGTACTTC.

The count of this clone is one. This chain uses TRBV3-1 (or the pseudogene TRBV3-2) with TRBJ2-3; TRBD2 matches 10 bases. The CDR3 has 20 residues. J was trimmed by 0 bases and V by 1 base; bases with no gene match: 13. In germline, CDR1 is LGHDT, CDR2 YNNKEL (reference sequence). The CDR3 loop is CASSQVYGETSGSSTDTQYF. CDR3 nucleotide sequence: TGTGCCAGCAGCCAAGTCTATGGTGAGACTAGCGGGTCTAGCACAGATACGCAGTATTTT.

The chain is built from TRBV28 and TRBJ2-2; 8 bases match TRBD1. V dropped 5 bases and J dropped 7; count of bases not matched to a gene: 6. Germline V CDR1 and CDR2: MDHEN, SYDVKM. The CDR3 is made up of 14 amino acids. In DNA, the CDR3 is TGTGCCAGCAGTCGGACAGGGAGACACGGGGAGCTGTTTTTT. Amino acid sequence: CASSRTGRHGELFF.

V gene TRBV5-6 combines with J gene TRBJ1-4; the match to TRBD1 covers 7 bases. The CDR3 extends over 14 amino acids. J gave up 4 bases and V 6 bases, and 6 bases lay outside the gene matches. Germline V gene lookup returns CDR1 SGHDT and CDR2 YYEEEE. CDR3 DNA sequence: TGTGCCAGCACCGCCGACAGGGATAATGAAAAACTGTTTTTT. It codes for CASTADRDNEKLFF.

The chain combines TRBV2 with TRBJ2-7; the match to TRBD2 covers 14 bases. Germline V gene data show CDR1 as SNHLY and CDR2 as FYNNEI. The CDR3 length is 18 residues. The J segment lost 5 bases and the V segment lost 9 bases, leaving 18 bases of the junction unmatched. The CDR3 DNA sequence: TGTGCCAGGCCCGACCGACTAGCGGGAGGGCCAAGGGTAGACGAGCAGTACTTC. It specifies CARPDRLAGGPRVDEQYF.

This clone was recorded only once. This sequence joins TRBV24-1 and TRBJ1-2; tentatively, D is TRBD1 (5 bases). The ends were cut back, 3 bases at V and 2 bases at J, with 12 bases in the middle. The germline CDR1 and CDR2 sequences are KGHDR and SFDVKD. The CDR3 spans 15 residues. The CDR3 loop is CATSDPGRGNYGYTF. CDR3 sequence (DNA): TGTGCCACCAGTGATCCGGGTCGGGGGAACTATGGCTACACCTTC.

This CDR3 reads CASSPGQGYFEQFF. Written as DNA, the CDR3 is TGCGCCAGCAGTCCGGGACAGGGTTATTTTGAGCAGTTCTTC. The J gene is TRBJ2-1, the V gene TRBV23-1; 9 bases fit TRBD1. TRBV23-1 is an open reading frame, and its role is uncertain. Trimming cost V 4 bases and J 9 bases; bases outside gene matches: 7. This CDR3 region has 14 residues.

CDR3 sequence (DNA): TGTGCCAGCAGTGACCCGGGACATCGAAATGAGCAGTTCTTC. This gives the protein CASSDPGHRNEQFF. This rearrangement joins TRBV6-1 to TRBJ2-1, with D possibly matching TRBD1 (6 bases). Germline V gene sequence: CDR1 MNHNS, CDR2 SASEGT. This CDR3 contains 14 residues. V was clipped by 3 bases and J by 7 bases, with 13 bases between them.

This chain joins TRBV2 and TRBJ2-3, with TRBD1 matching 10 bases. CDR1 SNHLY and CDR2 FYNNEI come from the germline V gene. V lost 6 bases, J lost 3 bases, and 6 bases stayed unmatched. This CDR3 region has 15 residues. CDR3 DNA sequence: TGTGCCAGCAGCCCGGGACAGGGGACAACAGATACGCAGTATTTT. Protein product: CASSPGQGTTDTQYF.

This clone has a single count. This sequence joins TRBV6-6 and TRBJ1-2; D not certain. The germline V gene has CDR1 MNHNY and CDR2 SVGAGI (reference sequence). V was cut by 6 bases and J by 8 bases, with 10 bases left in between. The CDR3 spans 11 residues. The CDR3 DNA sequence: TGTGCCAGCAGCCCGGCGGAAGGCTACACCTTC. Its protein product is CASSPAEGYTF.

The V gene is TRBV19, the J gene TRBJ1-3; D might be TRBD1 (6 bases). This CDR3 contains 15 residues. Deletions cut 3 bases from V and 5 bases from J, with 14 bases between. Germline assignment: CDR1 LNHDA and CDR2 SQIVND (reference sequence). In DNA form, the CDR3 reads TGTGCCAGTAGTATGACGGGACACTCCCGAAACACCATATATTTT. Translating it yields CASSMTGHSRNTIYF.

CDR3 nucleotides: TGTGCCAGCAGCGCACAGGGGCGCTTAGGCCAAGAGACCCAGTACTTC. Residues: CASSAQGRLGQETQYF. The chain combines TRBV9 with TRBJ2-5; TRBD1 matches 7 bases. The CDR3 sequence is 16 residues long. V shed 3 bases, J shed 1 base, and the junction held 9 bases outside the gene matches. In germline, CDR1 is SGDLS, CDR2 YYNGEE.

The rearrangement uses TRBV6-2 or TRBV6-3 and TRBJ2-7, with 12 positions matching TRBD2. The length of the CDR3 is 15 residues. Germline V gives CDR1 MNHEY, CDR2 SVGEGT. The V and J ends lost 5 bases and 5 bases, in that order; junction bases with no gene match: 7. This CDR3 is CASSRTSGRRNEQYF. CDR3 sequence (DNA): TGTGCCAGCAGTCGTACTAGCGGGAGGAGAAACGAGCAGTACTTC.

The chain carries TRBV4-2 and TRBJ2-1; D not certain. Trimming left V 1 base short and J 5 bases short, with 12 bases between. The V gene's germline CDR1 is LGHNA and CDR2 YNFKEQ. The CDR3 is 15 residues long. The CDR3 protein is CASSQGPVGNNEQFF. CDR3 bases: TGTGCCAGCAGCCAAGGTCCAGTGGGCAACAATGAGCAGTTCTTC.

The chain couples TRBV5-6 to TRBJ2-1; TRBD2 matches 14 bases. With V trimmed by 2 bases and J by 6 bases, 4 bases remained unmatched. The germline V gene encodes CDR1 SGHDT and CDR2 YYEEEE. The CDR3 runs 16 residues. DNA of the CDR3: TGTGCCAGCAGCTTATGGACTAGCGGGAGGTTCAATGAGCAGTTCTTC. This encodes CASSLWTSGRFNEQFF. The variable domain in full, with the rest retrieved from reference TRBV5-6 and TRBJ2-1, is DAGVTQSPTHLIKTRGQQVTLRCSPKSGHDTVSWYQQALGQGPQFIFQYYEEEERQRGNFPDRFSGHQFPNYSSELNVNALLLGDSALYLCASSLWTSGRFNEQFFGPGTRLTVL.

This chain connects TRBV3-1 (or the pseudogene TRBV3-2) to TRBJ2-1; D is unresolved. This CDR3 has 14 amino acids. V dropped 2 bases and J dropped 7 bases, with 12 bases sitting between them. CDR1 and CDR2 from the germline V gene are LGHDT and YNNKEL (reference sequence). CDR3 nucleotide sequence: TGTGCCAGCAGCCAAATGGGCGTAGGTAATGAGCAGTTCTTC. It codes for CASSQMGVGNEQFF.

This chain connects TRBV28 to TRBJ1-2; the D gene is possibly TRBD1 (6 bases). The V end lost 5 bases, the J end lost 9 bases, and 31 bases lay between the germline ends. Germline lookup yields CDR1 MDHEN and CDR2 SYDVKM. The CDR3 extends over 18 amino acids. CDR3 loop: CASSHTGLAPAFSERYTF. The CDR3 DNA reads as TGTGCCAGCAGTCATACAGGGTTAGCGCCAGCATTCAGCGAGCGCTACACCTTC.